This T cell receptor beta chain appears in the sequencing data of a study of OX40 agonist ivuxolimab in advanced cancers. About the study: Mean age 60 years, range roughly 20 to 85; 82.7% male. General observations from the study: CD4+ and CD8+ blood T cells expanded clonally by week 6 at 0.1 to 3.0 mg/kg.

Profiled with immunoSEQ multiplex PCR; TCRdb holds only in-frame clones, not every one. The repertoire includes 84,000 or so clones, more than 70% of them detected once, and around 0.3% sits in the top ten. Of note for this clone: The antigen remains unidentified.

Germline CDR1 LGHNA, CDR2 YNFKEQ. CDR3 size: 16 residues. V shed 4 bases, J shed 5 bases, and the junction held 13 bases outside the gene matches. Material: CD4+ or CD8+ T cells sorted from blood, obtained in a trial of the OX40 agonist ivuxolimab. The TCR comes from an adult with an advanced solid tumor such as melanoma, head and neck, liver or kidney cancer. The rearrangement joins TRBV4-2 to TRBJ1-2, with TRBD1 identical over 7 bases. The CDR3 sequence is CASSLVPGQSLYGYTF. The CDR3 DNA reads as TGTGCCAGCAGCCTGGTGCCGGGACAGTCTTTATATGGCTACACCTTC.